A selection of T cell receptor beta chains follows, all from one sample in a study of CD8 T cells in ankylosing spondylitis. TCRdb re-called the 5' RACE reads with MiXCR, one entry per CDR3 protein. This table has roughly 180,000 distinct CDR3 sequences, 9.5% to 10% appearing once. Sequenced: blood, either unsorted or a sorted T cell fraction (not recorded which). The receptors stem from a female donor with ankylosing spondylitis or in good health (not recorded which). Both conserved end residues are part of each CDR3. Each record gives: clone size, D gene, V gene, J gene, CDR3 DNA, CDR3 protein. A D gene is named only where the DNA matches it firmly. Clone size appears in some rows only: once, few, many, or a class for an expanded clone.

clone_size: many; d_call: -; v_call: TRBV7-8; j_call: TRBJ1-1; cdr3_nt: TGTGCCAGCAGCTTAGGACAGGCAACCACTGAAGCTTTCTTT; cdr3_aa: CASSLGQATTEAFF
clone_size: few; d_call: -; v_call: TRBV29-1; j_call: TRBJ2-3; cdr3_nt: TGCAGCGTTGAAGATTGGTGGGGGGATAGCACAGATACGCAGTATTTT; cdr3_aa: CSVEDWWGDSTDTQYF
clone_size: -; d_call: TRBD1; v_call: TRBV27; j_call: TRBJ2-7; cdr3_nt: TGTGCCAGCAGTCCCGGACAGGGGAGGGCCTACGAGCAGTACTTC; cdr3_aa: CASSPGQGRAYEQYF
clone_size: many; d_call: -; v_call: TRBV12-3/TRBV12-4; j_call: TRBJ1-5; cdr3_nt: TGTGCCAGCAGTTTCTCAGGGAATCAGCCCCAGCATTTT; cdr3_aa: CASSFSGNQPQHF
clone_size: -; d_call: TRBD1; v_call: TRBV11-3; j_call: TRBJ1-1; cdr3_nt: TGTGCCAGCAGCGGACGGACAGGGGCCGAAGCTTTCTTT; cdr3_aa: CASSGRTGAEAFF
clone_size: -; d_call: TRBD2; v_call: TRBV15; j_call: TRBJ2-2; cdr3_nt: TGTGCCACCAGCAGGGGGGTTAGCGGGGACAACACCGGGGAGCTGTTTTTT; cdr3_aa: CATSRGVSGDNTGELFF
clone_size: -; d_call: -; v_call: TRBV4-3; j_call: TRBJ1-1; cdr3_nt: TGCGCCAGCAGCCAAGATAAGTCAGGGGACACTGAAGCTTTCTTT; cdr3_aa: CASSQDKSGDTEAFF
clone_size: -; d_call: -; v_call: TRBV12-3/TRBV12-4; j_call: TRBJ1-2; cdr3_nt: TGTGCCAGCAGTTTAGGCTTAGAGTGCTACACCTTC; cdr3_aa: CASSLGLECYTF
clone_size: many; d_call: TRBD1; v_call: TRBV9; j_call: TRBJ2-1; cdr3_nt: TGTGCCAGCAGCTCCCCGACCCGGGACAGCAATGAGCAGTTCTTC; cdr3_aa: CASSSPTRDSNEQFF
clone_size: few; d_call: TRBD1; v_call: TRBV27; j_call: TRBJ2-2; cdr3_nt: TGTGCCAGCAGTTTACCCCCCATCACAGGGGGCGCGGACACCGGGGAGCTGTTTTTT; cdr3_aa: CASSLPPITGGADTGELFF
clone_size: few; d_call: TRBD1; v_call: TRBV7-9; j_call: TRBJ2-7; cdr3_nt: TGTGCCAGCAGCCCCCCGGGACAGGCTGCCTACGAGCAGTACTTC; cdr3_aa: CASSPPGQAAYEQYF
clone_size: many; d_call: -; v_call: TRBV7-7; j_call: TRBJ2-1; cdr3_nt: TGTGCCAGCAGCTTAGGGCCCCAACTCTCAGACAATGAGCAGTTCTTC; cdr3_aa: CASSLGPQLSDNEQFF
clone_size: -; d_call: TRBD2; v_call: TRBV4-3; j_call: TRBJ2-1; cdr3_nt: TGCGCCAGCAGCCAAGAATTTGGGACTAGCGGATACAATGAGCAGTTCTTC; cdr3_aa: CASSQEFGTSGYNEQFF
clone_size: few; d_call: TRBD2; v_call: TRBV7-8; j_call: TRBJ2-2; cdr3_nt: TGTGCCAGCAGCTCCCCCGGGACTAGCGGCTCGAACACCGGGGAGCTGTTTTTT; cdr3_aa: CASSSPGTSGSNTGELFF
clone_size: few; d_call: -; v_call: TRBV9; j_call: TRBJ2-5; cdr3_nt: TGTGCCAGCAGCGTAGGGAGCAGCCTTTACCAAGAGACCCAGTACTTC; cdr3_aa: CASSVGSSLYQETQYF
clone_size: -; d_call: -; v_call: TRBV27; j_call: TRBJ1-1; cdr3_nt: TGTGCCAGCAGTTTCCACGAGTCGACTTTCTTT; cdr3_aa: CASSFHESTFF
clone_size: few; d_call: -; v_call: TRBV9; j_call: TRBJ2-5; cdr3_nt: TGTGCCAGCAGCGTCGGAGGAGGAGGGGAGACCCAGTACTTC; cdr3_aa: CASSVGGGGETQYF
clone_size: many; d_call: TRBD1; v_call: TRBV20-1; j_call: TRBJ2-5; cdr3_nt: TGCAGTGCTACCCCCTTTACCGACAGGGTACAAGAGACCCAGTACTTC; cdr3_aa: CSATPFTDRVQETQYF
clone_size: few; d_call: TRBD2; v_call: TRBV30; j_call: TRBJ2-4; cdr3_nt: TGTGCCTGCCGCCCCGGGACTAGCGGTTCCAAAAACATTCAGTACTTC; cdr3_aa: CACRPGTSGSKNIQYF
clone_size: few; d_call: TRBD2; v_call: TRBV6-2/TRBV6-3; j_call: TRBJ2-7; cdr3_nt: TGTGCCAGCAGTTGGCTAGCGGTAAACTCCTACGAGCAGTACTTC; cdr3_aa: CASSWLAVNSYEQYF
clone_size: few; d_call: -; v_call: TRBV20-1; j_call: TRBJ1-5; cdr3_nt: TGCAGTGCTATGACAGAGATCACTCTCGATAGCAATCAGCCCCAGCATTTT; cdr3_aa: CSAMTEITLDSNQPQHF
clone_size: few; d_call: TRBD2; v_call: TRBV4-3; j_call: TRBJ2-2; cdr3_nt: TGCGCCAGCAGCCAAGAAACAACGGGTCTAGCGGACACCGGGGAGCTGTTTTTT; cdr3_aa: CASSQETTGLADTGELFF
clone_size: -; d_call: -; v_call: TRBV10-3; j_call: TRBJ2-3; cdr3_nt: TGTGCCATCAGTGTTGAGACTAGGTCTCTGGATACGCAGTATTTT; cdr3_aa: CAISVETRSLDTQYF
clone_size: -; d_call: -; v_call: TRBV2; j_call: TRBJ2-7; cdr3_nt: TGTGCCAGCGGGGAAGGGGCCTCCTACGAGCAGTACTTC; cdr3_aa: CASGEGASYEQYF
clone_size: -; d_call: -; v_call: TRBV7-6; j_call: TRBJ2-7; cdr3_nt: TGTGCCAGCAGCTTTCAAGACTACGAGCAGTACTTC; cdr3_aa: CASSFQDYEQYF
clone_size: -; d_call: TRBD1; v_call: TRBV6-2/TRBV6-3; j_call: TRBJ2-5; cdr3_nt: TGTGCCAGCAGTTACTCTCGCGGGACAGGGGCACATGGAAAGGAGACCCAGTACTTC; cdr3_aa: CASSYSRGTGAHGKETQYF
clone_size: -; d_call: -; v_call: TRBV30; j_call: TRBJ2-3; cdr3_nt: TGTGCCTGGAGTGTCGGGGCTAGCGAGACAGATACGCAGTATTTT; cdr3_aa: CAWSVGASETDTQYF
clone_size: many; d_call: TRBD1; v_call: TRBV24-1; j_call: TRBJ2-2; cdr3_nt: TGTGCCACCAGGGGGGGGACAGGGAAGAGCACCGGGGAGCTGTTTTTT; cdr3_aa: CATRGGTGKSTGELFF
clone_size: many; d_call: -; v_call: TRBV30; j_call: TRBJ1-1; cdr3_nt: TGTGCCTGGAGTGTGGGGAACACTGAAGCTTTCTTT; cdr3_aa: CAWSVGNTEAFF
clone_size: few; d_call: -; v_call: TRBV4-3; j_call: TRBJ2-1; cdr3_nt: TGCGCCAGCAGCCAAGATCTTTCCCCTTACAATGAGCAGTTCTTC; cdr3_aa: CASSQDLSPYNEQFF
clone_size: -; d_call: -; v_call: TRBV9; j_call: TRBJ2-7; cdr3_nt: TGTGCCAGCAGCATCCGGGACTCTATGGGTTACGAGCAGTACTTC; cdr3_aa: CASSIRDSMGYEQYF
clone_size: -; d_call: -; v_call: TRBV28; j_call: TRBJ2-7; cdr3_nt: TGTGCCACCCACGGGTTCACCTCCTACGAGCAGTACTTC; cdr3_aa: CATHGFTSYEQYF
clone_size: -; d_call: -; v_call: TRBV28; j_call: TRBJ2-1; cdr3_nt: TGTGCCAGCAGCCCAAGAATGAAGACCAGAGGGCCCCTTTACAATGAGCAGTTCTTC; cdr3_aa: CASSPRMKTRGPLYNEQFF
clone_size: -; d_call: TRBD2; v_call: TRBV27; j_call: TRBJ2-1; cdr3_nt: TGCACCAGCAGTGCCGGACTAGCGGGTAACAATGAGCAGTTCTTC; cdr3_aa: CTSSAGLAGNNEQFF
clone_size: -; d_call: TRBD2; v_call: TRBV13; j_call: TRBJ2-1; cdr3_nt: TGTGCCAGCAGCTTAGGTACAGCGGGAGCCTACAATGAGCAGTTCTTC; cdr3_aa: CASSLGTAGAYNEQFF
clone_size: many; d_call: -; v_call: TRBV12-3/TRBV12-4; j_call: TRBJ2-7; cdr3_nt: TGTGCCAGCAGCCCAGGGCCAGGGGAGCAGTACTTC; cdr3_aa: CASSPGPGEQYF
clone_size: many; d_call: -; v_call: TRBV7-9; j_call: TRBJ1-1; cdr3_nt: TGTGCCAGCACCCCCCCAGCAGGGACGACTGAAGCTTTCTTT; cdr3_aa: CASTPPAGTTEAFF
clone_size: -; d_call: TRBD2; v_call: TRBV6-1; j_call: TRBJ2-7; cdr3_nt: TGTGCCAGCAGCCCCGCGGGAGACCACGAGCAGTACTTC; cdr3_aa: CASSPAGDHEQYF
clone_size: -; d_call: -; v_call: TRBV15; j_call: TRBJ1-5; cdr3_nt: TGTGCCACCAGCAGAGAAAGGCATCAGCCCCAGCATTTT; cdr3_aa: CATSRERHQPQHF